This TCR beta chain was captured in a study of shared clonotypes between healthy human individuals. Sequencing used immunoSEQ multiplex PCR; TCRdb keeps in-frame clones, though not all of them. The repertoire has about 1.5 million clones, around 97% of them found once; the top ten carry about 1%. The CDR3 spans 14 residues. Looked up from germline, CDR1 is ENHRY and CDR2 is SYGVKD. Trimming took 3 bases from V and 5 from J; bases not matched to a gene: 4. The source material was naive CD4+ T cells sorted from blood. Subset meaning: CD45RA+ positively selected. The J gene is TRBJ2-3, the V gene TRBV10-3, with TRBD2 matching over 8 bases. The TCR comes from a young man in good health. In nucleotides, the CDR3 is TGTGCCATCAGTGATGGTACTAGCGGAGATACGCAGTATTTT. Amino acid sequence: CAISDGTSGDTQYF.